This T cell receptor (beta chain) was captured in a study of blood T cells in healthy people across ages. From germline, CDR1 is SGHRS and CDR2 YFSETQ. With V trimmed by 0 bases and J by 7 bases, 6 bases remained unmatched. This CDR3 comprises 15 residues. It was with a sample-barcoded 5' primer and a J-beta primer mix that a second PCR of about 7 to 12 cycles was run. TCRdb used MiXCR to reprocess the 5' RACE reads, holding one entry per CDR3 protein. This sample yields 350,000 to 450,000 distinct CDR3 sequences, of which 45% to 65% are seen a single time; 51% belongs to the top ten. Sequencing input: blood. The receptor comes from a man in his 60s in good health. V gene TRBV5-1 combines with J gene TRBJ1-2, with TRBD1 matching 10 bases. Written as DNA, the CDR3 is TGCGCCAGCAGCTTGGAGGGACAGGGGACGGGTGGCTACACCTTC. This codes for CASSLEGQGTGGYTF.